The entry that follows covers one T cell receptor (beta chain) sequence. These data come from a study of T cells in Graves' hyperthyroidism and ophthalmopathy. CDR3 length: 17 amino acids. V lost 5 bases and J 0 bases, leaving 14 bases between the germline ends. RNA transcripts provided the source from which TCR beta CDR3 regions were amplified. Researchers ran a first-round RT-PCR on the TCR CDR3 using the HTBI primer set. One entry per CDR3 protein, called by TCRdb with MiXCR from the multiplex PCR reads. Here the sample spans around 600,000 distinct CDR3 sequences, about 15% being singletons. The specimen was blood. The chain is built from TRBV12-3 or TRBV12-4 and TRBJ2-6, with D perhaps assigned TRBD1 or TRBD2 (5 bases each). The clonotype comes from a woman between 45 and 65 years old with Graves' ophthalmopathy. CDR3 nucleotide sequence: TGTGCCAGCAGTACATGGGACGGCCACTCTGGGGCCAACGTCCTGACTTTC. Protein sequence: CASSTWDGHSGANVLTF.